Listed here are 7 T cell receptor beta chains from one sample, sequenced in a study of cytomegalovirus exposure and HLA in healthy donors. The primer mix had 60 Vbeta and 13 Jbeta primers. Sequencing used immunoSEQ multiplex PCR; TCRdb keeps in-frame clones, though not all of them. This table has some 130,000 clones, about 61% appearing once. The sample comprised PBMCs. These receptors were taken from a woman aged 40 to 50 in good health and CMV-seronegative.

This rearrangement joins TRBV7-2 to TRBJ1-6; 10 bases are shared with TRBD1. The CDR3 runs to 16 residues. CDR1 SGHTA and CDR2 FQGNSA come from the germline V gene. V trimming: 2 bases; J trimming: 8 bases; junction bases outside the gene matches: 6. The CDR3 region is CASSLYVGQGDSPLHF. CDR3 nucleotides: TGTGCCAGCAGCTTATACGTAGGACAGGGGGATTCACCCCTCCACTTT.

In its sample, this clone was seen once. The genes are TRBV6-6 and TRBJ2-7; D gene ambiguous. CDR1 and CDR2 (germline): MNHNY, SVGAGI (reference sequence). The CDR3 loop spans 14 amino acids. Trimming removed 0 bases from V and 3 bases from J, with 9 bases in between. In DNA form, the CDR3 reads TGTGCCAGCAGTTACTCGACAAGCAGCTACGAGCAGTACTTC. Translating it yields CASSYSTSSYEQYF.

Regarding this clone: The same CDR3 arises from other DNA sequences in this sample as well. The genes are TRBV28 and TRBJ1-4; 10 nucleotides agree with TRBD1. After removal of 5 bases from V and 8 bases from J, the junction contained 8 bases not matched to a gene. The CDR3 loop spans 15 amino acids. The germline CDR1 and CDR2 sequences are MDHEN and SYDVKM. CDR3 sequence: CASSPLTGGGEKLFF. The CDR3 region has the DNA TGTGCCAGCAGTCCCCTGACAGGGGGCGGAGAAAAACTGTTTTTT.

The chain carries TRBV18 and TRBJ1-1, with 7 nucleotides matching TRBD1. Germline V lookup: CDR1 KGHSH, CDR2 LQKENI. Unmatched junction bases numbered 10, after V lost 6 bases and J lost 6 bases. The CDR3 runs to 14 residues. For the CDR3, the DNA is TGTGCCAGCTCGGCGACGACAGGGCTCGCTGAAGCTTTCTTT. Translating it yields CASSATTGLAEAFF.

The chain has TRBV5-1 and TRBJ1-1; 7 bases line up with TRBD1. Trimming cost V 0 bases and J 1 base; bases outside gene matches: 3. CDR3 length: 15 residues. Germline V gene data show CDR1 as SGHRS and CDR2 as YFSETQ. The CDR3 reads CASSLGQGPNTEAFF. The CDR3 DNA reads TGCGCCAGCAGCTTGGGACAGGGCCCGAACACTGAAGCTTTCTTT.

This clone came up once. The chain has TRBV7-2 and TRBJ1-5, with 7 positions matching TRBD1. The CDR3 has 15 residues. Per the germline V gene, CDR1 is SGHTA and CDR2 is FQGNSA. The V and J ends lost 5 bases and 3 bases, in that order; junction bases with no gene match: 7. CDR3 nucleotides: TGTGCCAGCAGCCCGACGACAGGGCCCAATCAGCCCCAGCATTTT. Translated, it gives CASSPTTGPNQPQHF.

On this clone itself: The same CDR3 is also encoded by other DNA sequences in this sample. This chain connects TRBV19 to TRBJ1-1, with D maybe TRBD1 (5 bases). Per germline, CDR1 LNHDA and CDR2 SQIVND (reference sequence). V was clipped by 3 bases and J by 2 bases, with 10 bases between them. There are 14 residues in the CDR3. CDR3 sequence: CASSILQGNTEAFF. The DNA of the CDR3 is TGTGCCAGTAGTATCCTTCAGGGTAACACTGAAGCTTTCTTT.